This passage covers 30 T cell receptor beta chains from one sample sequenced in a study of STAT3 mutations in large granular lymphocyte leukemia. Study-wide points: In T-cell large granular lymphocyte leukemia, about half of patients showed multiple immunodominant subclonotypes.

TCRdb's copy holds only in-frame clones and misses some; the assay was immunoSEQ multiplex PCR. The table lists about 16,000 clones, almost 85% of them singletons. Their target antigens are unknown. The sample consisted of peripheral blood mononuclear cells. Every receptor here comes from a man between 45 and 60 years old with T-cell large granular lymphocyte leukemia. Some clones in this sample may be carry-over from other donors' samples.

The J gene is TRBJ1-1, the V gene TRBV11-2; a possible D gene is TRBD1 (6 bases). V lost 0 bases to trimming and J lost 10 bases, with 12 bases between them. Germline V gene lookup returns CDR1 SGHAT and CDR2 FQNNGV. There are 13 residues in the CDR3. The chain's CDR3 is CASSLDRAGVAFF. The CDR3, as DNA: TGTGCCAGCAGCTTAGATCGGGCAGGGGTAGCTTTCTTT.

The chain combines TRBV28 with TRBJ1-4; weak D call: TRBD1 (6 bases). This CDR3 is built from 16 residues. Trimming pared 6 bases from V and 8 bases from J, leaving 22 bases between. Germline-derived CDR1 and CDR2 are MDHEN and SYDVKM. This CDR3 reads CASSPTQQGLQEKLFF. The CDR3 DNA reads as TGTGCCAGCAGCCCTACTCAACAGGGCCTGCAAGAAAAACTGTTTTTT.

The genes are TRBV7-9 and TRBJ1-2; D possibly corresponds to TRBD1 (5 bases). The V end was cut by 3 bases, the J end by 2 bases, with 19 bases between. CDR1 and CDR2 (germline): SEHNR, FQNEAQ (reference sequence). This CDR3 comprises 17 residues. CDR3 DNA sequence: TGTGCCAGCAGCTTGGGTCAAGGGGCTATGACCAACTATGGCTACACCTTC. It translates to CASSLGQGAMTNYGYTF. Variable domain in full (rest from reference TRBV7-9 and TRBJ1-2): DTGVSQNPRHKITKRGQNVTFRCDPISEHNRLYWYRQTLGQGPEFLTYFQNEAQLEKSRLLSDRFSAERPKGSFSTLEIQRTEQGDSAMYLCASSLGQGAMTNYGYTFGSGTRLTVV.

The genes are TRBV7-2 and TRBJ1-1, with D perhaps matching TRBD1 (6 bases). Germline V gene lookup returns CDR1 SGHTA and CDR2 FQGNSA. The V gene lost 7 bases and the J gene lost 3 bases, with 6 bases spanning the gap. The CDR3 totals 11 residues. CDR3 sequence (DNA): TGTGCCAGCAAGGGGGACACTGAAGCTTTCTTT. Protein: CASKGDTEAFF. Looking up the rest from reference TRBV7-2 and TRBJ1-1 gives the full variable domain: GAGVSQSPSNKVTEKGKDVELRCDPISGHTALYWYRQSLGQGLEFLIYFQGNSAPDKSGLPSDRFSAERTGGSVSTLTIQRTQQEDSAVYLCASKGDTEAFFGQGTRLTVV.

The chain has TRBV25-1 and TRBJ2-3; 14 bases align to TRBD2. CDR3 length: 15 amino acids. Germline lookup yields CDR1 MGHDK and CDR2 SYGVNS. V trimming: 6 bases; J trimming: 1 base; junction bases outside the gene matches: 0. The CDR3 DNA reads as TGTGCCAGCAGGGGACTAGCGGGGGGCACAGATACGCAGTATTTT. It codes for CASRGLAGGTDTQYF.

This clone was observed a single time. The V and J genes are TRBV6-1 and TRBJ1-5; a possible D gene is TRBD1 (5 bases). Germline-derived CDR1 and CDR2 are MNHNS and SASEGT. Trimming took 3 bases from V and 4 from J, leaving 16 bases between them. The CDR3 runs 16 residues. For the CDR3, the DNA is TGTGCCAGCAGTGATGAGGGGACGATTGGGAATCAGCCCCAGCATTTT. It specifies CASSDEGTIGNQPQHF.

The V gene is TRBV6-6, the J gene TRBJ2-7, with D tentatively TRBD1 or TRBD2 (5 bases each). CDR1 is MNHNY, CDR2 SVGAGI, per germline (reference sequence). Deletions cut 7 bases from V and 5 bases from J, with 12 bases between. The CDR3 covers 12 residues. CDR3 sequence: CASTSGLHEQYF. CDR3 bases: TGTGCCAGCACCTCGGGGCTCCACGAGCAGTACTTC.

In its sample, this clone was seen a few times. This chain uses TRBV11-2 with TRBJ2-5; 7 positions agree with TRBD1. The CDR3 is made up of 13 amino acids. The trim removed 6 bases at V and 5 bases at J, leaving 6 bases unmatched. Germline values: CDR1 SGHAT, CDR2 FQNNGV. This CDR3 reads CASSRGQVETQYF. The CDR3 nucleotides read TGTGCCAGCAGTCGAGGACAGGTGGAGACCCAGTACTTC.

The CDR3 nucleotides read TGTGCCAGCAGTGAAGGGACAGGGGCCGGGGAGCTGTTTTTT. The encoded protein is CASSEGTGAGELFF. V and J are TRBV6-1 and TRBJ2-2; 9 bases match TRBD1. The CDR3 length is 14 residues. Germline CDR1 is MNHNS and CDR2 is SASEGT. The V gene end was trimmed by 1 base and the J gene end by 6 bases; junction bases not matched to a gene: 0.

The chain joins TRBV6-5 to TRBJ2-1; 8 bases are a match to TRBD2. With 4 bases clipped from V and 2 bases from J, the junction kept 4 bases outside the gene matches. The CDR3 extends over 15 amino acids. Looked up from germline, CDR1 is MNHEY and CDR2 is SVGAGI. CDR3 sequence: CASSFTSGAYNEQFF. The CDR3 DNA reads as TGTGCCAGCAGTTTTACTAGCGGAGCCTACAATGAGCAGTTCTTC.

J is TRBJ1-1 and V is TRBV4-1; D is unresolved. Trimming left V 1 base short and J 0 bases short, with 6 bases between. Germline CDR1 reads MGHRA; CDR2 reads YSYEKL. The CDR3 extends over 14 amino acids. CDR3 in DNA: TGCGCCAGCAGCCAAGGTCTCTTGAACACTGAAGCTTTCTTT. Translation: CASSQGLLNTEAFF.

The gene calls are TRBV28 and TRBJ2-2; 12 bases are a match to TRBD2. The germline gives CDR1 MDHEN, CDR2 SYDVKM. V lost 0 bases, J lost 6 bases, and 5 bases stayed unmatched. The CDR3 totals 17 residues. CDR3: CASSLWNLAGGPGELFF. CDR3 in DNA: TGTGCCAGCAGTTTATGGAACCTAGCGGGAGGGCCCGGGGAGCTGTTTTTT.

The sample holds a few counts of this clone. The rearrangement links TRBV27 to TRBJ1-4; the D is unclear. CDR1 and CDR2 (germline): MNHEY, SMNVEV (reference sequence). The V gene lost 7 bases and the J gene lost 7 bases, with 16 bases spanning the gap. The CDR3 extends over 14 amino acids. CDR3 coding DNA: TGTGCCAGCACCTATGACCCGATGGGTGAAAAACTGTTTTTT. Translation: CASTYDPMGEKLFF.

V gene TRBV11-1 combines with J gene TRBJ1-1; maybe TRBD1 (5 bases). V lost 2 bases and J 3 bases, leaving 10 bases between the germline ends. This CDR3 spans 14 amino acids. CDR1 and CDR2 (germline): SGHAT, FQDESV (reference sequence). As DNA, the CDR3 is TGTGCCAGCAGCTTAAGGGGCTGGGACACTGAAGCTTTCTTT. It codes for CASSLRGWDTEAFF. The full variable domain, its missing parts supplied by reference TRBV11-1 and TRBJ1-1, is EAEVAQSPRYKITEKSQAVAFWCDPISGHATLYWYRQILGQGPELLVQFQDESVVDDSQLPKDRFSAERLKGVDSTLKIQPAELGDSAMYLCASSLRGWDTEAFFGQGTRLTVV.

The V gene is TRBV30, the J gene TRBJ2-5; tentative D call: TRBD2 (5 bases). Germline CDR1 reads GTSNPN; CDR2 reads SVGIG (reference sequence). Trimming left V 4 bases short and J 1 base short, with 19 bases between. The CDR3 extends over 16 amino acids. CDR3 loop: CAWTPRWERTQETQYF. CDR3 coding DNA: TGTGCCTGGACTCCTAGGTGGGAGCGGACCCAAGAGACCCAGTACTTC.

The chain uses TRBV2 and TRBJ2-7; possible D gene TRBD1, 6 bases. Deletions cut 11 bases from V and 4 bases from J, with 18 bases between. There are 13 residues in the CDR3. Per germline, CDR1 SNHLY and CDR2 FYNNEI. The CDR3 sequence is CAVHGTSRYEQYF. As DNA, the CDR3 is TGTGCCGTCCACGGGACAAGCCGTTACGAGCAGTACTTC.

V and J are TRBV5-1 and TRBJ2-2; D may be TRBD2 (5 bases). The CDR3 is 14 amino acids. V lost 5 bases, J lost 5 bases, and 13 bases lay in between. The germline V gene has CDR1 SGHRS and CDR2 YFSETQ. This chain's CDR3 is CASRPSTRTGELFF. The CDR3 nucleotides read TGCGCCAGCAGACCCTCAACTAGGACCGGGGAGCTGTTTTTT.

The V call is TRBV25-1, the J call TRBJ2-3, with 8 bases matching TRBD2. The CDR3 covers 16 residues. The germline V gene encodes CDR1 MGHDK and CDR2 SYGVNS. V was clipped by 2 bases and J by 1 base; unmatched bases: 5. The CDR3 sequence is CASSEASGSGTDTQYF. For the CDR3, the DNA is TGTGCCAGCAGTGAAGCCAGCGGGAGTGGCACAGATACGCAGTATTTT.

The chain couples TRBV5-8 to TRBJ1-6, with 11 bases lining up with TRBD1. Germline CDR1 and CDR2: SGHTS and YDEGEE. After removal of 3 bases from V and 9 bases from J, the junction contained 5 bases not matched to a gene. The CDR3 is 15 residues long. The CDR3 DNA is TGTGCCAGCAGCTCGGGGACAGGGGGGGCTTCACCCCTCCACTTT. Residues: CASSSGTGGASPLHF. Looking up the rest from reference TRBV5-8 and TRBJ1-6 gives the full variable domain: EAGVTQSPTHLIKTRGQQATLRCSPISGHTSVYWYQQALGLGLQFLLWYDEGEERNRGNFPPRFSGRQFPNYSSELNVNALELEDSALYLCASSSGTGGASPLHFGNGTRLTVT.

The rearrangement joins TRBV5-1 to TRBJ1-4, with no clear D. Germline lookup yields CDR1 SGHRS and CDR2 YFSETQ. The V end was cut by 0 bases, the J end by 4 bases, with 10 bases between. The CDR3 has 15 amino acids. DNA of the CDR3: TGCGCCAGCAGCTTGGCAGGCAGGAGTAATGAAAAACTGTTTTTT. Translated, it gives CASSLAGRSNEKLFF.

This rearrangement joins TRBV7-2 to TRBJ2-6; no firm D call. V shed 7 bases and J shed 0 bases, with 7 bases lying between them. The length of the CDR3 is 14 residues. CDR1 and CDR2 (germline): SGHTA, FQGNSA. The CDR3 DNA reads as TGTGCCAGCAAGGGAAACTCTGGGGCCAACGTCCTGACTTTC. Amino acids: CASKGNSGANVLTF.

The rearrangement joins TRBV30 to TRBJ2-1, with D unresolved. CDR3 size: 12 residues. In germline, CDR1 is GTSNPN, CDR2 SVGIG (reference sequence). Trimming removed 1 base at V and 6 bases at J, with 7 bases between. CDR3 nucleotide sequence: TGTGCCTGGAGTGAGTCTGGCAATGAGCAGTTCTTC. Amino acid sequence: CAWSESGNEQFF.

The chain employs TRBV30 and TRBJ2-2, with D uncertain. This CDR3 spans 15 amino acids. Trimming removed 0 bases from V and 5 bases from J, with 13 bases in between. Germline V CDR1 and CDR2: GTSNPN, SVGIG (reference sequence). The DNA of the CDR3 is TGTGCCTGGAGTGTACTCGAGACCTCAACCGGGGAGCTGTTTTTT. Its protein is CAWSVLETSTGELFF.

This clone was detected only a few times. This sequence joins TRBV6-4 and TRBJ2-1, with TRBD2 matching 10 bases. V shed 2 bases and J 4 bases; nucleotides not matched to a gene: 2. CDR3 length: 15 residues. The germline gives CDR1 MRHNA, CDR2 SNTAGT. CDR3 amino acids: CASSDLAGAYNEQFF. The CDR3 DNA is TGTGCCAGCAGTGACCTAGCGGGAGCATACAATGAGCAGTTCTTC.

The CDR3 region has the DNA TGCAGTGCTAGTCGCACAGATACGCAGTATTTT. It codes for CSASRTDTQYF. The chain couples TRBV20-1 to TRBJ2-3; D is unclear. The CDR3 has 11 amino acids. Germline V lookup: CDR1 DFQATT, CDR2 SNEGSKA (reference sequence). The germline V and J ends were trimmed by 3 bases and 1 base, with 2 bases remaining between them.

The V gene is TRBV25-1, the J gene TRBJ2-5; D may correspond to TRBD1 or TRBD2 (5 bases each). V was clipped by 2 bases and J by 3 bases, with 13 bases between them. The CDR3 sequence is 15 residues long. CDR1 and CDR2 from the germline V gene are MGHDK and SYGVNS. Here the CDR3 reads CASSEVGTEKETQYF. The CDR3 bases are TGTGCCAGCAGTGAAGTAGGGACGGAGAAAGAGACCCAGTACTTC. The variable domain in full, with the rest retrieved from reference TRBV25-1 and TRBJ2-5, is EADIYQTPRYLVIGTGKKITLECSQTMGHDKMYWYQQDPGMELHLIHYSYGVNSTEKGDLSSESTVSRIRTEHFPLTLESARPSHTSQYLCASSEVGTEKETQYFGPGTRLLVL.

The chain uses TRBV10-2 and TRBJ2-7; D uncertain. Trimming stripped 2 bases from V and 5 bases from J, with 1 base between. Germline lookup yields CDR1 WSHSY and CDR2 SAAADI. The CDR3 contains 10 residues. In DNA form, the CDR3 reads TGCGCCAGCAGTGAGAACGAGCAGTACTTC. As protein: CASSENEQYF.

This sequence joins TRBV19 and TRBJ1-5, with D maybe TRBD1 (6 bases). Trimming shortened V by 3 bases and J by 4 bases, and 16 bases separated the two germline ends. The CDR3 is 16 amino acids. Germline CDR1 LNHDA, CDR2 SQIVND (reference sequence). The CDR3 region is CASSMRSGGANQPQHF. CDR3 coding DNA: TGTGCCAGTAGTATGCGGTCTGGGGGGGCAAATCAGCCCCAGCATTTT.

The chain uses TRBV2 and TRBJ2-7; 7 bases align to TRBD2. Losses at the gene ends were 7 bases for V and 0 bases for J; bases not matched to a gene: 12. The CDR3 loop spans 16 amino acids. Per the germline V gene, CDR1 is SNHLY and CDR2 is FYNNEI. The CDR3 nucleotides read TGTGCCAGCAAGTTGGGTATGCGGGAGAGCTCCTACGAGCAGTACTTC. As protein: CASKLGMRESSYEQYF.

The chain joins TRBV19 to TRBJ1-1, with D maybe TRBD1 (6 bases). The V gene lost 7 bases and the J gene lost 2 bases, with 17 bases spanning the gap. The CDR3 has 15 residues. CDR1 and CDR2 (germline): LNHDA, SQIVND (reference sequence). The CDR3 reads CASTSPKGGNTEAFF. The CDR3 nucleotides are TGTGCCAGTACTTCACCTAAAGGGGGAAACACTGAAGCTTTCTTT.